Sequencing of this T cell receptor (beta chain) was carried out in a study of regulatory T cells in long-lasting Graves disease. The sample holds many counts of this clonotype. V lost 6 bases and J lost 4, with 21 bases in between. This CDR3 comprises 16 residues. Time point in this sample: newly diagnosed GD, antithyroid drugs for less than 3 months. The TCR library was prepared using RNA isolated from PBMCs. Combining iRepertoire HTBI primers with Arm-PCR of CDR3 regions, the authors built TCR beta libraries. TCRdb called the multiplex PCR reads again in MiXCR, with one record for every CDR3 protein. The table has 350,000 to 550,000 distinct CDR3 sequences, 11% to 15% seen once. The same data also contributed to another study, on T cells in Graves' hyperthyroidism and ophthalmopathy.

Here the sequenced sample was peripheral blood mononuclear cells (PBMCs), taken at new diagnosis, from a patient treated with antithyroid drugs. The receptor was derived from a woman aged 45 to 65 with Graves disease. The J gene is TRBJ1-2, the V gene TRBV12-3 or TRBV12-4; D gene ambiguous. This chain's CDR3 is CASRPYPAATLYGYTF. CDR3 sequence (DNA): TGTGCCAGCAGACCTTACCCGGCAGCAACCCTCTATGGCTACACCTTC.